The rows below give T cell receptor beta chains drawn from one sample of a study of post-analysis software for immune sequencing data. From the PCR reads, TCRdb called clonotypes with MiXCR, one entry per CDR3 protein. The sample consists of approximately 400,000 distinct CDR3 sequences, roughly 36% of them appearing once. The sequenced sample consisted of blood. Receptor source: a girl aged 10 to 17 with multiple sclerosis. Both conserved end residues are part of each CDR3. The order of the fields is CDR3 DNA, CDR3 protein, V gene, clone size, D gene, J gene. The D gene is left open where the match is weak. Clone size is shown for a subset of rows, as once, few, many or a class of expanded clone.

TGCAGTGCTAGACCACAGACAGGGTACACTGAAGCTTTCTTT,CSARPQTGYTEAFF,TRBV20-1,.,TRBD1,TRBJ1-1
TGCAGTGCTGCTGCTAGACAGGGCCCCCAAGAGGCCCAGTACTTC,CSAAARQGPQEAQYF,TRBV20-1,.,TRBD1,TRBJ2-5
TGTGCCACCAGCAGGGCGTGGGACAGGGATGGCTATGGCTACACCTTC,CATSRAWDRDGYGYTF,TRBV15,.,TRBD1,TRBJ1-2
TGCGCCAGCAGCCAAGTGGTGGCTCGTACGGATACGCAGTATTTT,CASSQVVARTDTQYF,TRBV4-1,few,.,TRBJ2-3
TGTGCCAGCAGCCTAACCAGGGTGGGGAATGAAAAACTGTTTTTT,CASSLTRVGNEKLFF,TRBV27,.,.,TRBJ1-4
TGCAGCGTTGTTTCCACGGGCACTGAAGCTTTCTTT,CSVVSTGTEAFF,TRBV29-1,many,.,TRBJ1-1
TGTGCCAGCAGAGGGACAGGGGGTACTGAAGCTTTCTTT,CASRGTGGTEAFF,TRBV12-3/TRBV12-4,.,TRBD1,TRBJ1-1
TGTGCCAGCAGCCAAGAAGGCGGGGGGGGTAAACAGTACTTC,CASSQEGGGGKQYF,TRBV3-1,few,TRBD2,TRBJ2-5
TGCAGCGTTGGTCCGGTCAGGGGGAACCACAATGAGCAGTTCTTC,CSVGPVRGNHNEQFF,TRBV29-1,few,TRBD1,TRBJ2-1
TGTGCCAGCAGTTACGTGGGGGGGAGAGGCACAGATACGCAGTATTTT,CASSYVGGRGTDTQYF,TRBV6-5,few,TRBD2,TRBJ2-3
TGCGCCAGCGGTTTAGGGACTCACTACAATGAGCAGTACTTC,CASGLGTHYNEQYF,TRBV5-1,.,.,TRBJ2-7
TGTGCCAGCAGCCCAGACCCGGACAATGGCTACACCTTC,CASSPDPDNGYTF,TRBV7-2,few,.,TRBJ1-2
TGTGCCAGCAGCTTACGCCTGACTAGCGCAAGGAGCACAGATACGCAGTATTTT,CASSLRLTSARSTDTQYF,TRBV7-2,.,TRBD2,TRBJ2-3
TGCAGTGCTCCACGGGGAACGAACACCTATGGCTACACCTTC,CSAPRGTNTYGYTF,TRBV20-1,few,.,TRBJ1-2
TGTGCCAGCAGTTCCGCACTAGCGGGGGACCAAGAGACCCAGTACTTC,CASSSALAGDQETQYF,TRBV12-3/TRBV12-4,.,TRBD2,TRBJ2-5
TGTGCCATCAGTGAGTCGACTAGCGGGGACAATGAGCAGTTCTTC,CAISESTSGDNEQFF,TRBV10-3,.,TRBD2,TRBJ2-1
TGTGCCAGCAGCCCCGGCGTCAGCTGGAATGAGCAGTTCTTC,CASSPGVSWNEQFF,TRBV6-2/TRBV6-3,.,.,TRBJ2-1
TGTGCCTGGGGGGGTTCCTACGAGCAGTACTTC,CAWGGSYEQYF,TRBV30,few,.,TRBJ2-7
TGTGCCAGCAGCGGACCTACAGGGGGGCTGGCGTGGAACTATGGCTACACCTTC,CASSGPTGGLAWNYGYTF,TRBV9,few,TRBD1,TRBJ1-2
TGTGCCAGCAGCTTAGCGCTGCGACTAGCGGGGGGCCTCTCCTACGAGCAGTACTTC,CASSLALRLAGGLSYEQYF,TRBV7-2,many,TRBD2,TRBJ2-7
TGCGCCAGCAGCTTGGAAGGGGACTACGAGCAGTACTTC,CASSLEGDYEQYF,TRBV5-1,.,.,TRBJ2-7
TGCGCCAGCAGCCGATTCTTTCACGCGGCAGATACGCAGTATTTT,CASSRFFHAADTQYF,TRBV4-1,.,.,TRBJ2-3
TGTGCCAGCGGGAGGGCAGAGTTTTACTACGAGCAGTACTTC,CASGRAEFYYEQYF,TRBV27,few,TRBD2,TRBJ2-7
TGCGCCAGCAGCCCCCCTTGGCTAGCGGGGTGGGATGAGCAGTTCTTC,CASSPPWLAGWDEQFF,TRBV4-1,.,TRBD2,TRBJ2-1
TGTGCCAGCAGCTTAATTGCAATGGCTGATGAAGCTTTCTTT,CASSLIAMADEAFF,TRBV7-9,few,.,TRBJ1-1
TGTGCCAGCAGCTTATCAGGGGCCAGTTCCGGCTACACCTTC,CASSLSGASSGYTF,TRBV7-9,.,.,TRBJ1-2
TGTGCCAGCAGCCAGCGGGGGGGATCAGATACGCAGTATTTT,CASSQRGGSDTQYF,TRBV9,.,TRBD2,TRBJ2-3
TGTGCCAGCAGCTTGGACGCCGGGGCCTACTTGGGTGAGACCCAGTACTTC,CASSLDAGAYLGETQYF,TRBV7-6,.,.,TRBJ2-5
TGTGCCAGCAGTGAGCCCTTTCGAGGGAGCTGCGAGCAGTACTTC,CASSEPFRGSCEQYF,TRBV6-4,.,.,TRBJ2-7
TGTGCCACCAGTGATGGGACTAGGTCGCAAGAGACCCAGTACTTC,CATSDGTRSQETQYF,TRBV24-1,.,TRBD2,TRBJ2-5
TGTGCCAGCAGCCTCAGGGGAATCGACGAGCAGTACTTC,CASSLRGIDEQYF,TRBV7-2,few,.,TRBJ2-7
TGTGCCAGCAGCTTGGTCCTGGGGGGGGGAAATGAGCAGTTCTTC,CASSLVLGGGNEQFF,TRBV7-3,.,TRBD2,TRBJ2-1
TGTGCCATCAGTGACGGGTTGATAGGGAACACTGAAGCTTTCTTT,CAISDGLIGNTEAFF,TRBV10-3,.,.,TRBJ1-1
TGCGCCAGCAGCCTCCACCCTAGCGGGGGGGCCGGTAGGGATGAGCAGTTCTTC,CASSLHPSGGAGRDEQFF,TRBV5-1,.,TRBD2,TRBJ2-1
TGCGCCAGCGCTAGACTAGCGGGGGGCGACTACGAGCAGTACTTC,CASARLAGGDYEQYF,TRBV5-1,.,TRBD2,TRBJ2-7
TGTGCCAGCAGCCCAGACAGCGCGAATCAGCCCCAGCATTTT,CASSPDSANQPQHF,TRBV12-3/TRBV12-4,.,.,TRBJ1-5
TGTGCCAGCAGTCCCCCGAGGGCCAACGTCCTGACTTTC,CASSPPRANVLTF,TRBV6-2/TRBV6-3,few,.,TRBJ2-6
TGTGCCAGCAGCCGAGTTCTGTCGGAGGAGACCCAGTACTTC,CASSRVLSEETQYF,TRBV4-2,.,.,TRBJ2-5
TGTGCCAGCACCGTCGGTGGAAGGGGCTACAATGAGCAGTTCTTC,CASTVGGRGYNEQFF,TRBV27,many,.,TRBJ2-1
TGTGCCAGCAGCTCAAAAGTTTACAATGAGCAGTTCTTC,CASSSKVYNEQFF,TRBV7-9,few,.,TRBJ2-1
TGTGCCAGCAGTTACTCGTTTGACGGCTACGAGCAGTACTTC,CASSYSFDGYEQYF,TRBV6-5,.,.,TRBJ2-7